The present T cell receptor (beta chain) was sequenced within a study of beta chain features in type 1 diabetes. Across the study: Patient and healthy donor groups were alike in age, gender and cell yields. Study-wide results and caveats: In all four CD4+ subsets, TCRB CDR3 length was significantly, moderately reduced in type 1 diabetes. A closer apparent resemblance between naive, central memory and Treg TCRB repertoires was seen in patients than in healthy donors.

The sequenced template was cDNA made from the entire isolated RNA. The table came from immunoSEQ multiplex PCR; TCRdb's copy has only in-frame clones and leaves some out. The sample lists around 650,000 clones, roughly 12% occurring once. Sorting that relied on CD45RO/CCR7/CD25/CD127/CD95/CD27 yielded CD4+ naive, central memory, regulatory and stem cell-like memory cells. Trimming took 4 bases from V and 4 from J, leaving 11 bases between them. The CDR3 length is 13 residues. CDR1 and CDR2 from the germline V gene are SGHRS and YFSETQ. A few counts support this clone. Its antigen is unknown. Distinct nucleotide sequences in the sample also encode this CDR3.

This clonotype was obtained from a man aged 25 to 45 with type 1 diabetes. V usage is TRBV5-1 and J usage is TRBJ1-2; the D gene is possibly TRBD1 (5 bases). Sequencing was performed on naive CD4+ T cells from blood. This CDR3 reads CASSPGRLYGYTF. DNA for the CDR3: TGCGCCAGCAGCCCGGGACGGCTCTATGGCTACACCTTC.